These 25 T cell receptor beta chains came from one sample sequenced in a study of neoadjuvant nivolumab and ipilimumab in lung cancer. The repertoire was sequenced with immunoSEQ multiplex PCR; TCRdb's copy has only in-frame clones and lacks some. Seen here are about 10,000 clones, approximately 77% observed once, and the top ten hold roughly 8%. The source was tumor tissue, collected after neoadjuvant nivolumab, alone or with ipilimumab, at or shortly before surgery. All receptors come from an adult with non-small cell lung cancer. Some clones in this sample may be carry-over from other donors' samples.

The chain recombines TRBV30 with TRBJ1-2; unclear D gene. CDR3 length: 14 amino acids. Germline V CDR1 and CDR2: GTSNPN, SVGIG (reference sequence). The V and J ends lost 1 base and 2 bases respectively, with 11 bases between them. CDR3 DNA: TGTGCCTGGAGTGACCAGGCTCCGAACTATGGCTACACCTTC. It codes for CAWSDQAPNYGYTF.

J is TRBJ1-1 and V is TRBV4-3; unclear D gene. The CDR3 contains 14 residues. Between the trimmed V and J ends, which lost 4 bases and 5 bases, there was a span of 14 bases. Germline lookup yields CDR1 LGHNA and CDR2 YSLEER. The CDR3 coding sequence is TGCGCCAGCAGCCTGGGTAGAGGTTTGACTGAAGCTTTCTTT. This translates into CASSLGRGLTEAFF.

V usage is TRBV5-1 and J usage is TRBJ2-2; no firm D call. The CDR3 is 15 residues long. CDR1 and CDR2 from the germline V gene are SGHRS and YFSETQ. The V end lost 6 bases, the J end lost 1 base, and 13 bases lay between the germline ends. CDR3 in DNA: TGCGCCAGCACGGCCCAACCTGGGAACACCGGGGAGCTGTTTTTT. Its translation is CASTAQPGNTGELFF.

This chain uses TRBV4-2 with TRBJ2-3, with a possible D match to TRBD2 (6 bases). This CDR3 has 14 amino acids. In germline, CDR1 is LGHNA, CDR2 YNFKEQ. Trimming took off 1 base at V and 5 bases at J, with 10 bases between the two ends. CDR3 sequence: CASSQVLGGDTQYF. The CDR3 DNA reads TGTGCCAGCAGCCAAGTACTCGGGGGAGATACGCAGTATTTT.

CDR3 nucleotides: TGTGCCAGCAGCTTAGGTTTGGTGGGCTCTGGAAACACCATATATTTT. Its protein product is CASSLGLVGSGNTIYF. The chain uses TRBV11-2 and TRBJ1-3; D gene uncertain. The V end lost 1 base, the J end lost 0 bases, and 10 bases lay between the germline ends. This CDR3 has 16 amino acids. Germline loops: CDR1 SGHAT, CDR2 FQNNGV.

This clone has a single count. The CDR3 loop reads CASSGSSYNEQFF. The CDR3 nucleotides read TGTGCCAGCAGCGGGAGCTCATACAATGAGCAGTTCTTC. The genes are TRBV7-2 and TRBJ2-1; D might be TRBD2 (5 bases). Per germline, CDR1 SGHTA and CDR2 FQGNSA. The CDR3 spans 13 residues. V was cut by 5 bases and J by 4 bases, with 9 bases left in between.

V gene TRBV5-6 combines with J gene TRBJ2-7, with a tentative D call TRBD1 (6 bases). From germline, CDR1 is SGHDT and CDR2 YYEEEE. The CDR3 loop spans 13 amino acids. Trimming stripped 1 base from V and 5 bases from J, with 10 bases between. Here the CDR3 DNA reads TGTGCCAGCAGCTTGCAGGGGCTTGACGAGCAGTACTTC. Protein: CASSLQGLDEQYF.

V gene TRBV30 combines with J gene TRBJ2-1; D perhaps matches TRBD2 (5 bases). Germline V lookup: CDR1 GTSNPN, CDR2 SVGIG (reference sequence). V shed 3 bases and J shed 5 bases, with 17 bases lying between them. The CDR3 sequence is 15 residues long. Here the CDR3 reads CAWRLVGSGNNEQFF. The CDR3 DNA reads TGTGCCTGGAGGCTAGTAGGGAGCGGTAACAATGAGCAGTTCTTC. Filled out from reference TRBV30 and TRBJ2-1, the complete variable domain reads SQTIHQWPATLVQPVGSPLSLECTVEGTSNPNLYWYRQAAGRGLQLLFYSVGIGQISSEVPQNLSASRPQDRQFILSSKKLLLSDSGFYLCAWRLVGSGNNEQFFGPGTRLTVL.

The V gene is TRBV2, the J gene TRBJ2-7; D may be TRBD1 or TRBD2 (5 bases each). The CDR3 has 15 residues. Per the germline V gene, CDR1 is SNHLY and CDR2 is FYNNEI. V dropped 2 bases and J dropped 5 bases, with 16 bases sitting between them. CDR3 bases: TGTGCCAGCAGTGAACTGGGGCTTCGGGGCGACGAGCAGTACTTC. Its protein is CASSELGLRGDEQYF.

The chain couples TRBV6-5 to TRBJ2-7, with D maybe TRBD2 (5 bases). The CDR3 spans 15 residues. Germline V gene lookup returns CDR1 MNHEY and CDR2 SVGAGI. Trimming shortened V by 0 bases and J by 3 bases, and 12 bases separated the two germline ends. In DNA form, the CDR3 reads TGTGCCAGCAGTTACTCGATCCCAGCGGACTACGAGCAGTACTTC. This gives the protein CASSYSIPADYEQYF.

The chain employs TRBV7-2 and TRBJ1-1, with TRBD1 as a possible D gene (6 bases). V lost 3 bases to trimming and J lost 4 bases, with 12 bases between them. The V gene's germline CDR1 is SGHTA and CDR2 FQGNSA. CDR3 size: 14 residues. CDR3: CASSFGGAGTEAFF. The CDR3 DNA reads as TGTGCCAGCAGCTTCGGGGGCGCGGGCACTGAAGCTTTCTTT.

The chain combines TRBV5-4 with TRBJ2-7, with unresolved D. V lost 2 bases and J 6 bases, leaving 12 bases between the germline ends. The CDR3 sequence is 13 residues long. Per germline, CDR1 SGHNT and CDR2 YYREEE (reference sequence). The CDR3 DNA follows: TGTGCCAGCAGCTTCCTCAATCCCACCGAGCAGTACTTC. Encoded protein: CASSFLNPTEQYF.

The V and J genes are TRBV10-3 and TRBJ1-1, with D unresolved. The germline V and J ends were trimmed by 2 bases and 4 bases, with 5 bases remaining between them. Germline V lookup: CDR1 ENHRY, CDR2 SYGVKD. The CDR3 is 12 residues long. The CDR3 bases are TGTGCCATCAGTGAGAATCCCACTGAAGCTTTCTTT. It yields the protein CAISENPTEAFF.

This sequence joins TRBV18 and TRBJ2-7; 9 nucleotides agree with TRBD1. CDR1 is KGHSH and CDR2 is LQKENI in the germline V gene. Germline trimming cut 1 base from V and 0 bases from J; bases unmatched to any gene: 4. The CDR3 is made up of 16 amino acids. The CDR3 loop is CASSPQGQGLSYEQYF. CDR3 in DNA: TGTGCCAGCTCACCACAGGGACAGGGTCTCTCCTACGAGCAGTACTTC.

The rearrangement joins TRBV6-5 to TRBJ1-2; 9 bases are a match to TRBD1. This CDR3 has 15 residues. With V trimmed by 6 bases and J by 4 bases, 9 bases remained unmatched. Germline assignment: CDR1 MNHEY and CDR2 SVGAGI. CDR3 amino acids: CASSPTGGSSYGYTF. CDR3 DNA sequence: TGTGCCAGCAGCCCAACAGGGGGCTCAAGCTATGGCTACACCTTC.

This clone was seen just once. The chain carries TRBV7-2 and TRBJ2-1; 9 bases are shared with TRBD1. The CDR3 extends over 15 amino acids. CDR1 and CDR2 from the germline V gene are SGHTA and FQGNSA. The trim removed 1 base at V and 4 bases at J, leaving 2 bases unmatched. CDR3 region: CASSLDGTGYNEQFF. The CDR3 coding sequence is TGTGCCAGCAGCTTAGATGGGACAGGGTACAATGAGCAGTTCTTC. The full variable domain, completed using reference TRBV7-2 and TRBJ2-1, is GAGVSQSPSNKVTEKGKDVELRCDPISGHTALYWYRQSLGQGLEFLIYFQGNSAPDKSGLPSDRFSAERTGGSVSTLTIQRTQQEDSAVYLCASSLDGTGYNEQFFGPGTRLTVL.

The V and J genes are TRBV11-3 and TRBJ1-1; D remains unclear. Germline lookup yields CDR1 SGHNT and CDR2 YENEEA. The V end lost 4 bases, the J end lost 0 bases, and 12 bases lay between the germline ends. The CDR3 extends over 15 amino acids. CDR3: CASSSYIDMNTEAFF. The CDR3 nucleotides are TGTGCCAGCAGCTCATACATAGACATGAACACTGAAGCTTTCTTT.

This clone was seen only once. The V and J genes are TRBV5-4 and TRBJ2-5, with a possible D match to TRBD2 (5 bases). V lost 5 bases and J lost 4, with 15 bases in between. The CDR3 is 14 amino acids. Germline-derived CDR1 and CDR2 are SGHNT and YYREEE (reference sequence). The CDR3 here is CASSPDYVRETQYF. CDR3 nucleotides: TGTGCCAGCAGTCCAGACTACGTGCGAGAGACCCAGTACTTC.

The J gene is TRBJ1-1, the V gene TRBV14; tentative D call: TRBD1 (5 bases). There are 13 residues in the CDR3. Trimming left V 4 bases short and J 7 bases short, with 13 bases between. Germline loops: CDR1 SGHDN, CDR2 FVKESK. CDR3 bases: TGTGCCAGCAGCCGGAGAATCGACAGTGAAGCTTTCTTT. Residues: CASSRRIDSEAFF. Full variable domain (rest looked up from reference TRBV14 and TRBJ1-1): EAGVTQFPSHSVIEKGQTVTLRCDPISGHDNLYWYRRVMGKEIKFLLHFVKESKQDESGMPNNRFLAERTGGTYSTLKVQPAELEDSGVYFCASSRRIDSEAFFGQGTRLTVV.

The chain is built from TRBV11-2 and TRBJ2-7, with D perhaps matching TRBD2 (6 bases). The CDR3 covers 14 residues. CDR1 SGHAT and CDR2 FQNNGV come from the germline V gene. V shed 2 bases and J shed 2 bases, with 10 bases lying between them. CDR3 sequence reads: CASSLRLATYEQYF. The CDR3 DNA is TGTGCCAGCAGCTTACGGCTAGCGACCTACGAGCAGTACTTC.

The chain joins TRBV29-1 to TRBJ2-7; unclear D gene. This CDR3 has 13 amino acids. V lost 2 bases, J lost 5 bases, and 13 bases lay in between. From germline, CDR1 is SQVTM and CDR2 ANQGSEA. Here the CDR3 reads CSVERSGSDEQYF. DNA of the CDR3: TGCAGCGTTGAAAGATCCGGGTCGGACGAGCAGTACTTC.

J is TRBJ1-5 and V is TRBV7-9, with a tentative D call TRBD1 (5 bases). The germline V and J ends were trimmed by 5 bases and 1 base, with 15 bases remaining between them. CDR3 length equals 16 residues. Germline-derived CDR1 and CDR2 are SEHNR and FQNEAQ (reference sequence). The CDR3 region has the DNA TGTGCCAGCAGCCCCCTCCAGGGTTTGAGCAATCAGCCCCAGCATTTT. Amino acids: CASSPLQGLSNQPQHF.

The genes are TRBV6-5 and TRBJ1-5; TRBD1 matches 7 bases. CDR3 length: 15 residues. The J segment lost 3 bases and the V segment lost 6 bases, leaving 8 bases of the junction unmatched. Per the germline V gene, CDR1 is MNHEY and CDR2 is SVGAGI. This chain's CDR3 is CASSPRDRINQPQHF. The DNA of the CDR3 is TGTGCCAGCAGCCCCCGGGACAGAATCAATCAGCCCCAGCATTTT.

The chain links TRBV4-3 to TRBJ2-7; the match to TRBD2 covers 9 bases. CDR3 length: 18 residues. Per germline, CDR1 LGHNA and CDR2 YSLEER. V trimming: 0 bases; J trimming: 1 base; junction bases outside the gene matches: 10. The CDR3 sequence is CASSQDTERGDLSYEQYF. CDR3 bases: TGCGCCAGCAGCCAAGATACGGAGCGGGGGGACTTATCCTACGAGCAGTACTTC.

The chain joins TRBV19 to TRBJ1-5; perhaps TRBD1 as D (5 bases). The CDR3 is made up of 15 amino acids. Trimming pared 5 bases from V and 4 bases from J, leaving 15 bases between. Per the germline V gene, CDR1 is LNHDA and CDR2 is SQIVND (reference sequence). CDR3 DNA sequence: TGTGCCAGTAGTCCCCTGTTCCGGGGGAATCAGCCCCAGCATTTT. This encodes CASSPLFRGNQPQHF.